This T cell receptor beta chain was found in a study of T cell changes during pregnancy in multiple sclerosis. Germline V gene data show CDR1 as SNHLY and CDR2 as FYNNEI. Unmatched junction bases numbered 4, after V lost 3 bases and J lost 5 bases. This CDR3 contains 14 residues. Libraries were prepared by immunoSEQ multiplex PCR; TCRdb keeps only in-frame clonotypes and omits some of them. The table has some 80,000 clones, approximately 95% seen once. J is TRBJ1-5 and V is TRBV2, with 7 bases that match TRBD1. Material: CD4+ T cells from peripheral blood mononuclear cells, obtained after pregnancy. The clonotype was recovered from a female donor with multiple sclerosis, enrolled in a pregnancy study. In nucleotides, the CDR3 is TGTGCCAGCAGTGATAGTAGGGGGCATCAGCCCCAGCATTTT. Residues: CASSDSRGHQPQHF.